A selection of T cell receptor beta chains follows, all from one sample in a study of cytomegalovirus exposure and HLA in healthy donors. Assay: immunoSEQ multiplex PCR; the TCRdb copy retains only in-frame clones and omits some. The repertoire table contains about 130,000 clones. The source material was PBMCs. These receptors all come from a man aged 25 to 40 in good health and CMV-seronegative. The CDR3 runs from the conserved cysteine through the conserved F or W. The D gene is left open where the match is weak.

D gene,V gene,CDR3 length,J gene,CDR3 protein,CDR3 DNA
NA,TRBV7-9,19,TRBJ2-6,CASSTLPGLANSGANVLTF,TGTGCCAGCAGCACCCTCCCTGGGCTAGCGAACTCTGGGGCCAACGTCCTGACTTTC
NA,TRBV1,18,TRBJ2-1,CTSSHSSGLLSSYNEQFF,TGCACCAGCAGCCACTCTAGCGGGTTGCTCAGCTCCTACAATGAGCAGTTCTTC
NA,TRBV13,16,TRBJ2-7,CASSPPGLGAGNEQYF,TGTGCCAGCAGCCCCCCCGGGTTGGGGGCTGGGAACGAGCAGTACTTC
NA,TRBV15,17,TRBJ1-4,CATSRDQVGAVNEKLFF,TGTGCCACCAGCAGAGACCAAGTGGGGGCTGTTAATGAAAAACTGTTTTTT
NA,TRBV10-3,15,TRBJ2-7,CAISSLEAPRGEQYF,TGTGCCATCAGTTCCCTGGAAGCGCCTAGGGGCGAGCAGTACTTC
TRBD1,TRBV19,14,TRBJ2-1,CASSILQGADEQFF,TGTGCCAGTAGTATTTTACAGGGGGCTGATGAGCAGTTCTTC
NA,TRBV21-1,17,TRBJ2-3,CASSKTPLAGDTDTQYF,TGTGCCAGCAGCAAAACCCCTCTAGCGGGAGACACAGATACGCAGTATTTT
NA,TRBV6-5,15,TRBJ2-3,CASTSGGSPLTAQYF,TGTGCCAGCACCTCAGGGGGGTCTCCCCTTACGGCGCAGTATTTT
NA,TRBV5-1,14,TRBJ1-1,CASSHDSLNTEAFF,TGCGCCAGCAGCCACGACAGCTTGAACACTGAAGCTTTCTTT
NA,TRBV7-9,13,TRBJ1-1,CAVPGGRGTEAFF,TGTGCCGTCCCCGGGGGAAGGGGCACTGAAGCTTTCTTT
TRBD1,TRBV5-5,15,TRBJ2-7,CASSSRQGIVNEQYF,TGTGCCAGCAGCTCCCGACAGGGGATAGTCAACGAGCAGTACTTC
NA,TRBV7-2,13,TRBJ1-1,CASSWEWGGEAFF,TGTGCCAGCAGCTGGGAGTGGGGAGGTGAAGCTTTCTTT
NA,TRBV18,16,TRBJ1-1,CASSPRVGQSNTEAFF,TGTGCCAGCTCCCCTAGGGTTGGACAGTCGAACACTGAAGCTTTCTTT
TRBD1,TRBV18,14,TRBJ2-5,CASSIRTGQETQYF,TGTGCCAGCTCAATTCGGACAGGGCAAGAGACCCAGTACTTC
NA,TRBV25-1,11,TRBJ1-5,CAGIGDQPQHF,TGTGCCGGAATAGGGGATCAGCCCCAGCATTTT
TRBD1,TRBV6-4,16,TRBJ2-1,CASSDSAGDRVDEQFF,TGTGCCAGCAGTGACTCGGCGGGGGACAGGGTCGATGAGCAGTTCTTC
TRBD1,TRBV6-4,13,TRBJ1-1,CASRRTGDTEAFF,TGTGCCAGCAGACGGACAGGGGACACTGAAGCTTTCTTT
NA,TRBV28,14,TRBJ1-2,CASRGGGREYGYTF,TGTGCCAGCAGGGGGGGAGGGCGTGAGTATGGCTACACCTTC
NA,TRBV4-1,14,TRBJ1-6,CASTVGLRNSPLHF,TGCGCCAGCACTGTGGGACTGAGAAATTCACCCCTCCACTTT
TRBD1,TRBV5-1,16,TRBJ2-2,CASSLTSTGGTGELFF,TGCGCCAGCAGCTTAACTTCAACAGGGGGGACCGGGGAGCTGTTTTTT
NA,TRBV6-1,15,TRBJ1-2,CASSATKRSQYGYTF,TGTGCCAGCAGTGCGACTAAAAGATCCCAATATGGCTACACCTTC
NA,TRBV28,15,TRBJ1-1,CASSLRSPWNTEAFF,TGTGCCAGCAGTTTGAGGTCACCATGGAACACTGAAGCTTTCTTT
NA,TRBV30,12,TRBJ2-7,CAWSVGSGEQYF,TGTGCCTGGAGCGTCGGGTCGGGTGAGCAGTACTTC
NA,TRBV15,15,TRBJ1-1,CATSKGGGARTEAFF,TGTGCCACCAGCAAGGGCGGGGGGGCGCGGACTGAAGCTTTCTTT
TRBD2,TRBV5-4,17,TRBJ2-3,CASSSPFPSGEVDTQYF,TGTGCCAGCAGCTCCCCTTTTCCTAGCGGGGAGGTAGATACGCAGTATTTT
TRBD1,TRBV4-1,14,TRBJ1-1,CASSPEGTGTEAFF,TGCGCCAGCAGCCCCGAAGGGACAGGTACTGAAGCTTTCTTT
TRBD2,TRBV6-6,14,TRBJ2-4,CASSYGGGFNIQYF,TGTGCCAGCAGTTACGGGGGAGGGTTTAACATTCAGTACTTC
TRBD1,TRBV2,14,TRBJ2-7,CASSGTGGVWEQYF,TGTGCCAGCAGTGGAACAGGGGGCGTGTGGGAGCAGTACTTC
TRBD1,TRBV7-3,15,TRBJ1-1,CASSPGQGGDTEAFF,TGTGCCAGCAGCCCGGGACAGGGTGGGGACACTGAAGCTTTCTTT
TRBD1,TRBV27,20,TRBJ2-6,CASSSGFMGQGRSGANVLTF,TGTGCCAGCAGTTCCGGATTTATGGGACAGGGGAGATCGGGGGCCAACGTCCTGACTTTC
NA,TRBV5-1,14,TRBJ1-2,CASSLTTGSYGYTF,TGCGCCAGCAGCCTTACTACAGGGAGCTATGGCTACACCTTC
NA,TRBV30,13,TRBJ1-3,CAWSPGSGNTIYF,TGTGCCTGGAGTCCCGGCTCTGGAAACACCATATATTTT
TRBD1,TRBV5-6,14,TRBJ1-2,CASSLLRDRDGYTF,TGTGCCAGCAGCTTGTTAAGGGACAGGGATGGCTACACCTTC
TRBD2,TRBV28,14,TRBJ2-7,CASSFPLAGGEQYF,TGTGCCAGCAGTTTCCCCCTAGCGGGGGGGGAGCAGTACTTC
TRBD1,TRBV7-9,14,TRBJ1-4,CASSSADRDEKLFF,TGTGCCAGCAGCTCGGCGGACAGGGATGAAAAACTGTTTTTT
NA,TRBV6-5,15,TRBJ1-4,CASSYSRARSEKLFF,TGTGCCAGCAGTTACTCGCGGGCGAGGAGTGAAAAACTGTTTTTT
TRBD2,TRBV11-2,17,TRBJ2-7,CASSFGTSGHSSYEQYF,TGTGCCAGCAGCTTCGGGACTAGCGGGCACAGCTCCTACGAGCAGTACTTC
NA,TRBV29-1,16,TRBJ2-3,CSVGSFGGVATDTQYF,TGCAGCGTTGGTTCGTTTGGCGGGGTTGCCACAGATACGCAGTATTTT